These T cell receptor beta chains were read from a single sample in a study of blood T cell repertoires in COVID-19. Profiled with immunoSEQ multiplex PCR; TCRdb holds only in-frame clones, not every one. The table shows 350,000 to 400,000 clones, with roughly 90% occurring only once. Sequencing was carried out using PBMCs or T cells enriched from blood (not recorded which). The source of these receptors is a woman in her 30s who had recovered from COVID-19. The CDR3 runs from the conserved cysteine through the conserved F or W. The D gene is left open where the match is weak. The listing skips clone size in some rows; elsewhere it reads once, few, many or a size class.

V gene: TRBV28; J gene: TRBJ1-1; D gene: -; clone size: -; CDR3 protein: CASRPGQNTEAFF; CDR3 DNA: TGTGCCAGCAGACCTGGACAGAACACTGAAGCTTTCTTT
V gene: TRBV28; J gene: TRBJ1-2; D gene: -; clone size: -; CDR3 protein: CASRPHQGRANYGYTF; CDR3 DNA: TGTGCCAGCAGGCCCCACCAGGGCAGGGCTAACTATGGCTACACCTTC
V gene: TRBV9; J gene: TRBJ1-6; D gene: TRBD1; clone size: -; CDR3 protein: CASSRQGSSYNSPLHF; CDR3 DNA: TGTGCCAGCAGCAGACAGGGGAGCTCCTATAATTCACCCCTCCACTTT
V gene: TRBV12-5; J gene: TRBJ2-7; D gene: TRBD1; clone size: -; CDR3 protein: CASGLVLGQGNYEQYF; CDR3 DNA: TGTGCTAGTGGTTTGGTACTAGGACAGGGTAATTACGAGCAGTACTTC
V gene: TRBV29-1; J gene: TRBJ2-7; D gene: -; clone size: -; CDR3 protein: CSAGRVAYEQYF; CDR3 DNA: TGCAGCGCTGGTCGGGTGGCCTACGAGCAGTACTTC
V gene: TRBV7-3; J gene: TRBJ1-2; D gene: TRBD1; clone size: -; CDR3 protein: CASSLTGYRGRDGYTF; CDR3 DNA: TGTGCCAGCAGCTTAACCGGGTACAGGGGGCGAGATGGCTACACCTTC
V gene: TRBV27; J gene: TRBJ1-5; D gene: -; clone size: -; CDR3 protein: CASSLSQPQHF; CDR3 DNA: TGTGCCAGCAGCCTAAGTCAGCCCCAGCATTTT
V gene: TRBV19; J gene: TRBJ1-4; D gene: -; clone size: -; CDR3 protein: CASSGTTFNEKLFF; CDR3 DNA: TGTGCCAGTAGTGGGACAACTTTTAATGAAAAACTGTTTTTT
V gene: TRBV3-1/TRBV3-2; J gene: TRBJ2-1; D gene: -; clone size: -; CDR3 protein: CASSPSGQTYNEQFF; CDR3 DNA: TGTGCCAGCAGCCCAAGCGGGCAAACCTACAATGAGCAGTTCTTC
V gene: TRBV12-3/TRBV12-4; J gene: TRBJ2-7; D gene: -; clone size: -; CDR3 protein: CASSLIGGEQYF; CDR3 DNA: TGTGCCAGCAGTTTAATCGGGGGCGAGCAGTACTTC
V gene: TRBV3-1/TRBV3-2; J gene: TRBJ2-1; D gene: TRBD2; clone size: -; CDR3 protein: CASSQEVGLAGVVEQFF; CDR3 DNA: TGTGCCAGCAGCCAAGAGGTCGGGCTCGCGGGAGTTGTTGAGCAGTTCTTC
V gene: TRBV6-5; J gene: TRBJ2-7; D gene: -; clone size: -; CDR3 protein: CASSRQTGMEYF; CDR3 DNA: TGTGCCAGCAGTCGACAAACGGGGATGGAGTACTTC
V gene: TRBV24-1; J gene: TRBJ1-5; D gene: TRBD1; clone size: -; CDR3 protein: CATSQGQSNQPQHF; CDR3 DNA: TGTGCCACTAGCCAGGGACAGTCAAATCAGCCCCAGCATTTT
V gene: TRBV6-5; J gene: TRBJ1-3; D gene: -; clone size: -; CDR3 protein: CASSYSESGVGNTIYF; CDR3 DNA: TGTGCCAGCAGTTACTCTGAATCAGGGGTTGGAAACACCATATATTTT
V gene: TRBV6-5; J gene: TRBJ1-6; D gene: TRBD1; clone size: -; CDR3 protein: CASSLTGTNSPLHF; CDR3 DNA: TGTGCCAGCAGTTTGACAGGGACAAATTCACCCCTCCACTTT
V gene: TRBV3-1/TRBV3-2; J gene: TRBJ2-2; D gene: -; clone size: once; CDR3 protein: CASSKYRADGELFF; CDR3 DNA: TGTGCCAGCAGCAAATACAGGGCCGACGGGGAGCTGTTTTTT
V gene: TRBV4-2; J gene: TRBJ2-1; D gene: -; clone size: -; CDR3 protein: CASSQDRGGYNEQFF; CDR3 DNA: TGTGCCAGCAGCCAAGATAGAGGAGGTTACAATGAGCAGTTCTTC
V gene: TRBV5-6; J gene: TRBJ1-6; D gene: TRBD1; clone size: few; CDR3 protein: CASSLRRQGIPPLHF; CDR3 DNA: TGTGCCAGCAGCTTGCGGCGACAGGGCATACCACCCCTCCACTTT
V gene: TRBV7-2; J gene: TRBJ1-6; D gene: -; clone size: -; CDR3 protein: CASSFGGSSSPLHF; CDR3 DNA: TGTGCCAGCAGCTTTGGGGGGTCGAGCTCACCCCTCCACTTT
V gene: TRBV6-5; J gene: TRBJ2-5; D gene: -; clone size: -; CDR3 protein: CASSKRGGETQYF; CDR3 DNA: TGTGCCAGCAGTAAAAGGGGGGGAGAGACCCAGTACTTC
V gene: TRBV19; J gene: TRBJ1-5; D gene: TRBD1; clone size: -; CDR3 protein: CASRWKQGDSNQPQHF; CDR3 DNA: TGTGCCAGTAGATGGAAACAGGGGGATAGCAATCAGCCCCAGCATTTT
V gene: TRBV6-5; J gene: TRBJ1-1; D gene: -; clone size: -; CDR3 protein: CASRADSNTEAFF; CDR3 DNA: TGTGCCAGCAGGGCGGACAGTAACACTGAAGCTTTCTTT
V gene: TRBV7-2; J gene: TRBJ1-5; D gene: -; clone size: -; CDR3 protein: CASSPHSNQPQHF; CDR3 DNA: TGTGCCAGCAGCCCCCATAGCAATCAGCCCCAGCATTTT
V gene: TRBV4-1; J gene: TRBJ1-2; D gene: -; clone size: -; CDR3 protein: CASSQEPGRGPSVYGYTF; CDR3 DNA: TGCGCCAGCAGCCAAGAACCTGGCCGGGGTCCCTCAGTGTATGGCTACACCTTC
V gene: TRBV2; J gene: TRBJ2-5; D gene: -; clone size: once; CDR3 protein: CASSWTDQETQYF; CDR3 DNA: TGTGCCAGCAGTTGGACAGATCAAGAGACCCAGTACTTC
V gene: TRBV10-3; J gene: TRBJ2-1; D gene: -; clone size: few; CDR3 protein: CAISESFGSNEQFF; CDR3 DNA: TGTGCCATCAGTGAGTCGTTCGGGTCTAATGAGCAGTTCTTC
V gene: TRBV28; J gene: TRBJ1-2; D gene: TRBD1; clone size: once; CDR3 protein: CASSLGGAGEFYGYTF; CDR3 DNA: TGTGCCAGCAGTCTAGGGGGCGCCGGAGAGTTCTATGGCTACACCTTC
V gene: TRBV6-6; J gene: TRBJ2-1; D gene: TRBD2; clone size: once; CDR3 protein: CASSYPQRGRNEQFF; CDR3 DNA: TGTGCCAGCAGTTACCCCCAGCGGGGGAGGAATGAGCAGTTCTTC
V gene: TRBV7-2; J gene: TRBJ1-2; D gene: TRBD1; clone size: -; CDR3 protein: CASSLALNRGRGYTF; CDR3 DNA: TGTGCCAGCAGCTTAGCGCTTAACAGGGGGCGAGGCTACACCTTC
V gene: TRBV5-1; J gene: TRBJ2-7; D gene: TRBD1; clone size: once; CDR3 protein: CASSGQGWDEQYF; CDR3 DNA: TGCGCCAGCAGCGGACAGGGCTGGGACGAGCAGTACTTC
V gene: TRBV7-8; J gene: TRBJ1-2; D gene: -; clone size: -; CDR3 protein: CASAPGRNYGYTF; CDR3 DNA: TGTGCCAGCGCCCCCGGGAGGAACTATGGCTACACCTTC
V gene: TRBV30; J gene: TRBJ2-7; D gene: -; clone size: -; CDR3 protein: CAWSKQGYEQYF; CDR3 DNA: TGTGCCTGGAGTAAACAGGGCTACGAGCAGTACTTC
V gene: TRBV5-1; J gene: TRBJ1-2; D gene: -; clone size: -; CDR3 protein: CASSLEPQVYGYTF; CDR3 DNA: TGCGCCAGCAGCCTGGAGCCTCAGGTTTACGGCTACACCTTC
V gene: TRBV2; J gene: TRBJ1-3; D gene: TRBD1; clone size: -; CDR3 protein: CASSPPPGQEYTIYF; CDR3 DNA: TGTGCCAGCAGTCCCCCCCCGGGACAGGAGTACACCATATATTTT
V gene: TRBV5-6; J gene: TRBJ2-2; D gene: TRBD2; clone size: -; CDR3 protein: CASSLFGLAGGHGELFF; CDR3 DNA: TGTGCCAGCAGCTTGTTTGGACTAGCGGGAGGTCACGGGGAGCTGTTTTTT
V gene: TRBV27; J gene: TRBJ2-1; D gene: -; clone size: -; CDR3 protein: CASSYINEQFF; CDR3 DNA: TGTGCCAGCAGTTATATCAATGAGCAGTTCTTC
V gene: TRBV24-1; J gene: TRBJ2-2; D gene: TRBD2; clone size: -; CDR3 protein: CATSDGRAGELFF; CDR3 DNA: TGTGCCACCAGTGATGGGAGGGCCGGGGAGCTGTTTTTT
V gene: TRBV3-1/TRBV3-2; J gene: TRBJ1-2; D gene: -; clone size: -; CDR3 protein: CASSPTRESNYGYTF; CDR3 DNA: TGTGCCAGCAGCCCAACCCGGGAATCCAACTATGGCTACACCTTC
V gene: TRBV12-5; J gene: TRBJ1-5; D gene: -; clone size: -; CDR3 protein: CASGRQANQPQHF; CDR3 DNA: TGTGCTAGTGGTCGACAGGCTAATCAGCCCCAGCATTTT